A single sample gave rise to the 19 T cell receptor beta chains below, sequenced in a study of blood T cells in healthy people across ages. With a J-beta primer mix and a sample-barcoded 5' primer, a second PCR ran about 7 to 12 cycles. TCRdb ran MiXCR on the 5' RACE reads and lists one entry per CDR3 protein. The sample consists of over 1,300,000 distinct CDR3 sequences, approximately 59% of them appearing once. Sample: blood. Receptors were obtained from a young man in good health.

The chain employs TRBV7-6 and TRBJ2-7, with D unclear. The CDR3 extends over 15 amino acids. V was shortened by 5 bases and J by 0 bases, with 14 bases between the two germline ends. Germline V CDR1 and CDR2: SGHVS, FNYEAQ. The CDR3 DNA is TGTGCCAGCAGCCCCGACACACCAAGCTCCTACGAGCAGTACTTC. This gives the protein CASSPDTPSSYEQYF.

The DNA of the CDR3 is TGTGCCAGCAGCCCCGCGGCGGCGGGGGGCTGGGAGCAGTTCTTC. This gives the protein CASSPAAAGGWEQFF. This chain connects TRBV28 to TRBJ2-1, with TRBD2 matching over 8 bases. Trimming at V came to 6 bases and at J to 10 bases, leaving 14 bases not matched to a gene. The germline V gene encodes CDR1 MDHEN and CDR2 SYDVKM. The CDR3 sequence is 15 residues long.

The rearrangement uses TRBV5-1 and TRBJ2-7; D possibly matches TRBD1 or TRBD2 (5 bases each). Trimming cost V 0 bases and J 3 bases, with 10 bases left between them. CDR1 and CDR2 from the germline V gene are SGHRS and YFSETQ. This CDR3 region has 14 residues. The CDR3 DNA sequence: TGCGCCAGCAGCTTGGATGACAGCGGCTACGAGCAGTACTTC. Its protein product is CASSLDDSGYEQYF.

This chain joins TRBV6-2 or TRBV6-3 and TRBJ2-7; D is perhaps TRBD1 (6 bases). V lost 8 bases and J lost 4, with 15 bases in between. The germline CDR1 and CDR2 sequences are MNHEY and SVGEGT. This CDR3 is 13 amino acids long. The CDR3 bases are TGTGCCAGCTGTCCAGGACAGACATACGAGCAGTACTTC. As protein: CASCPGQTYEQYF.

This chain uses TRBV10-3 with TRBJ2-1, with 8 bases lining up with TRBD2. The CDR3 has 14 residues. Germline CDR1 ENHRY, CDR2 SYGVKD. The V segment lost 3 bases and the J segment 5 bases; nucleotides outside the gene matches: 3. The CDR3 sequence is CAISDPGGNNEQFF. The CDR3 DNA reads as TGTGCCATCAGTGACCCGGGGGGGAACAATGAGCAGTTCTTC.

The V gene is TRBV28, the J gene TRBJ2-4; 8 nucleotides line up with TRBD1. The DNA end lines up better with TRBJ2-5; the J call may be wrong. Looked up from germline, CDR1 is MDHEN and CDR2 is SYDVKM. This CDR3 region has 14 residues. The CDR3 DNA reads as TGTGCCAGCAGGAGACAGGGGTCCCAAGAGACCCAGTACTTC. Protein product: CASRRQGSQETQYF.

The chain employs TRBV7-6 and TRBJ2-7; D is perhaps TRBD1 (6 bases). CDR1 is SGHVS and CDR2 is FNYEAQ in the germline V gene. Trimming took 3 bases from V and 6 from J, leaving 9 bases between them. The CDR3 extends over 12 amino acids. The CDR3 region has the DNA TGTGCCAGCAGCTTCGACAGGCCCGAGCAGTACTTC. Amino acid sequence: CASSFDRPEQYF.

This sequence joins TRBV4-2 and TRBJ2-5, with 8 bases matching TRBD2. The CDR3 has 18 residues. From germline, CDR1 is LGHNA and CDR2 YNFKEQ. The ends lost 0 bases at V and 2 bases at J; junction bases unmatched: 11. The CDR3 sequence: CASSQEDGLLAVQETQYF. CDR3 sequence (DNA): TGTGCCAGCAGCCAAGAAGACGGGTTACTAGCGGTACAAGAGACCCAGTACTTC.

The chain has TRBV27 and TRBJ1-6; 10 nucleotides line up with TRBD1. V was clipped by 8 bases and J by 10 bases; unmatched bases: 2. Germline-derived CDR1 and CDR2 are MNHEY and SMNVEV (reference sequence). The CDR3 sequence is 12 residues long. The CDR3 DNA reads TGTGCCAGCGGACAGGGGGAATCACCCCTCCACTTT. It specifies CASGQGESPLHF.

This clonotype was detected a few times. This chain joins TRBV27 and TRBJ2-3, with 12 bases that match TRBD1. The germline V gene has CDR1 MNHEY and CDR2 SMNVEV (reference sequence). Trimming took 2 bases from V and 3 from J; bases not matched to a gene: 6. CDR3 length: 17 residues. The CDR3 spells CASSLGTGGFLTDTQYF. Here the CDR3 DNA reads TGTGCCAGCAGTTTAGGGACAGGGGGCTTTTTAACAGATACGCAGTATTTT.

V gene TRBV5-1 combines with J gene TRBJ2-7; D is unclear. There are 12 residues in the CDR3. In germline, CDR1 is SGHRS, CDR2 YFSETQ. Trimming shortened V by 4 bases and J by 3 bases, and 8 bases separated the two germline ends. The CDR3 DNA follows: TGCGCCAGCAGCCAGAACGACTACGAGCAGTACTTC. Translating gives CASSQNDYEQYF.

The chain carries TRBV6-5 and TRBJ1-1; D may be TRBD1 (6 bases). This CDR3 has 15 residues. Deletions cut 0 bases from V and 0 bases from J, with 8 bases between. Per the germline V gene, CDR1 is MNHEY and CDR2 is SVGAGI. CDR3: CASSYSAGVNTEAFF. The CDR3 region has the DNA TGTGCCAGCAGTTACTCGGCAGGGGTGAACACTGAAGCTTTCTTT.

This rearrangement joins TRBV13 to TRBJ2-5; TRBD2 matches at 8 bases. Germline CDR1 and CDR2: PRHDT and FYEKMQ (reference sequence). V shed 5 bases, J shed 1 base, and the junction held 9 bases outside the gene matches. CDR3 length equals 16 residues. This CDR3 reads CASSPLAETPQETQYF. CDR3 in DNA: TGTGCCAGCAGCCCACTAGCGGAAACTCCCCAAGAGACCCAGTACTTC.

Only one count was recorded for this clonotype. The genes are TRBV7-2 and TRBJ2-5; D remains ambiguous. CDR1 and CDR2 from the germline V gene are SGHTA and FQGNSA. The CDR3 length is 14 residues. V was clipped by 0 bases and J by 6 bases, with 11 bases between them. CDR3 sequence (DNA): TGTGCCAGCAGCTTAGCACGCCAGGATCAGACCCAGTACTTC. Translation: CASSLARQDQTQYF.

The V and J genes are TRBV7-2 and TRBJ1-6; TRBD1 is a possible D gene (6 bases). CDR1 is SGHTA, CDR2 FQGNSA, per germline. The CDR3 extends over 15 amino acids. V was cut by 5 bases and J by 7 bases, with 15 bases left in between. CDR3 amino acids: CASSSLGGANSPLHF. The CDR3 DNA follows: TGTGCCAGCAGCAGCCTGGGGGGCGCGAATTCACCCCTCCACTTT.

The CDR3 region is CASSSPPAGHTDTQYF. Here the CDR3 DNA reads TGTGCCAGCAGCTCACCCCCCGCAGGGCACACAGATACGCAGTATTTT. J is TRBJ2-3 and V is TRBV11-2; D is perhaps TRBD1 (5 bases). The V gene's germline CDR1 is SGHAT and CDR2 FQNNGV. The V gene lost 4 bases and the J gene lost 2 bases, with 16 bases spanning the gap. The CDR3 extends over 16 amino acids. Based on the CDR3 plus reference TRBV11-2 and TRBJ2-3, the full variable domain is EAGVAQSPRYKIIEKRQSVAFWCNPISGHATLYWYQQILGQGPKLLIQFQNNGVVDDSQLPKDRFSAERLKGVDSTLKIQPAKLEDSAVYLCASSSPPAGHTDTQYFGPGTRLTVL.

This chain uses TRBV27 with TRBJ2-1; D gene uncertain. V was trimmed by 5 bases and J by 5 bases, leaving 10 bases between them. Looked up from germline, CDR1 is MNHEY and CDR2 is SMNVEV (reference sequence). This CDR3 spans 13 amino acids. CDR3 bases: TGTGCCAGCAGTCCGATCCCCCACAATGAGCAGTTCTTC. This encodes CASSPIPHNEQFF.

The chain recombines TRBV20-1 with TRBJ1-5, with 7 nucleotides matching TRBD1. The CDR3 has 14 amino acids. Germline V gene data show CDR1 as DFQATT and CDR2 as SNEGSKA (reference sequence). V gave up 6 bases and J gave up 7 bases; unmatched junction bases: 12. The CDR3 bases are TGCAGTGCCGCCGTGACAGGGAGGTGGCAGCCCCAGCATTTT. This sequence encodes CSAAVTGRWQPQHF.

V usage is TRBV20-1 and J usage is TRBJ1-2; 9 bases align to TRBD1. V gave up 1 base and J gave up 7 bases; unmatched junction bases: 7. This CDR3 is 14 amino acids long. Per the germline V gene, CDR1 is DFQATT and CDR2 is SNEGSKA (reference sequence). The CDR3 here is CSARALQGAGGYTF. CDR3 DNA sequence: TGCAGTGCTAGAGCATTACAGGGGGCGGGTGGCTACACCTTC.